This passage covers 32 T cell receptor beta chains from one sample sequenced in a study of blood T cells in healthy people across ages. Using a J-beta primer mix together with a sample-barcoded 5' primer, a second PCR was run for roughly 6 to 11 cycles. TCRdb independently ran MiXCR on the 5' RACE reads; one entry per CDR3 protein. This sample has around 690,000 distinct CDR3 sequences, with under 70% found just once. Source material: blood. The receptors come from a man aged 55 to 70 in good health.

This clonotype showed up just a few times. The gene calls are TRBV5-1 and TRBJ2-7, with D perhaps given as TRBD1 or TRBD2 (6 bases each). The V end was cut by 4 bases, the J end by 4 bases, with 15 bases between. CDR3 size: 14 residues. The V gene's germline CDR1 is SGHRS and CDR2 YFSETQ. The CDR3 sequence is CASSEEGGPYEQYF. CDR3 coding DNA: TGCGCCAGCAGCGAGGAAGGGGGGCCGTACGAGCAGTACTTC.

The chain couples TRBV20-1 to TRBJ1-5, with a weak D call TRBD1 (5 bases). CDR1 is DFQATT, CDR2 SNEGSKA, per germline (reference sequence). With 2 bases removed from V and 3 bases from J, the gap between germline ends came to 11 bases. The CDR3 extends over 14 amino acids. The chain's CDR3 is CSARIGGYNQPQHF. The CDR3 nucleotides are TGCAGTGCTAGAATCGGGGGTTACAATCAGCCCCAGCATTTT.

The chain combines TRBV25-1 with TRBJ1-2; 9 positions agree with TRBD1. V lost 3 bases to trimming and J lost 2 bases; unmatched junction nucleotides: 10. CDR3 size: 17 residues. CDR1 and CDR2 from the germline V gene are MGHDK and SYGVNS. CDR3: CASSDPGTGNKNYGYTF. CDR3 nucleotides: TGTGCCAGCAGTGACCCGGGGACAGGGAATAAGAACTATGGCTACACCTTC.

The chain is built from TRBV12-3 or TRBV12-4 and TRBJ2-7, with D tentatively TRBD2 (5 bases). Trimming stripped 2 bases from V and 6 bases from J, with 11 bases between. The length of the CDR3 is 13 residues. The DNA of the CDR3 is TGTGCCAGCAGTTTAAACGGGGTAGGCGAGCAGTACTTC. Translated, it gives CASSLNGVGEQYF.

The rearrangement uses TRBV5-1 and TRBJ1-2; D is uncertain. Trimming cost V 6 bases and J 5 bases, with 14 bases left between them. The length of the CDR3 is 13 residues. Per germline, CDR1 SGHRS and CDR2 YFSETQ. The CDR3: CASTPAGEYGYTF. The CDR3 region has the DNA TGCGCCAGCACGCCCGCAGGAGAGTATGGCTACACCTTC.

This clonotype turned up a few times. DNA for the CDR3: TGTGCCAGCAGCTTAGCTCTGGCGGGCAACTCCTACGAGCAGTACTTC. Amino acid sequence: CASSLALAGNSYEQYF. V is TRBV7-9 and J is TRBJ2-7; tentative D call: TRBD2 (5 bases). This CDR3 comprises 16 residues. The germline V gene has CDR1 SEHNR and CDR2 FQNEAQ (reference sequence). Trimming stripped 0 bases from V and 0 bases from J, with 12 bases between.

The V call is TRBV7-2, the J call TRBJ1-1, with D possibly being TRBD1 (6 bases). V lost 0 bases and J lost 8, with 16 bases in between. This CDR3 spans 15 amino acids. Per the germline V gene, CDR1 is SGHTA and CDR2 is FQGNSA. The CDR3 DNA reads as TGTGCCAGCAGCTTAGCCGGGGGAGGGGGGCGCGAAGCTTTCTTT. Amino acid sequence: CASSLAGGGGREAFF.

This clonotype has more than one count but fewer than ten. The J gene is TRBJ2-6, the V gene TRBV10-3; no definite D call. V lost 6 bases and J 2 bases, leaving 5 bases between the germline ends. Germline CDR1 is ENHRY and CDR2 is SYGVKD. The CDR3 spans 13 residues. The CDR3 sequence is CAIRDPGANVLTF. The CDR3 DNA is TGTGCCATCAGGGATCCTGGGGCCAACGTCCTGACTTTC.

CDR3 in DNA: TGTGCCAGCGAGGAGCGGGTTGGGCCAGATACGCAGTATTTT. Protein sequence: CASEERVGPDTQYF. The rearrangement uses TRBV6-6 and TRBJ2-3, with D possibly being TRBD2 (6 bases). The CDR3 has 14 residues. Germline values: CDR1 MNHNY, CDR2 SVGAGI (reference sequence). Trimming stripped 8 bases from V and 4 bases from J, with 16 bases between.

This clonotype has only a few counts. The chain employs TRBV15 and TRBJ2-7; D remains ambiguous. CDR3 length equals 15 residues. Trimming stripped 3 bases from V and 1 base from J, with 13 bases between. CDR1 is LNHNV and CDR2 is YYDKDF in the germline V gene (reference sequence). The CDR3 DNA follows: TGTGCCACCAGCAGTTACCCGACTGAGTCCTACGAGCAGTACTTC. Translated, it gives CATSSYPTESYEQYF.

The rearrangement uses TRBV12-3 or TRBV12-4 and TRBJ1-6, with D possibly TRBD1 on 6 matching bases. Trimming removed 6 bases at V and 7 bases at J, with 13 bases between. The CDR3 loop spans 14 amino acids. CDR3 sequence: CASSPDRQNSPLHF. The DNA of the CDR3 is TGTGCCAGCAGCCCCGACAGGCAAAATTCACCCCTCCACTTT.

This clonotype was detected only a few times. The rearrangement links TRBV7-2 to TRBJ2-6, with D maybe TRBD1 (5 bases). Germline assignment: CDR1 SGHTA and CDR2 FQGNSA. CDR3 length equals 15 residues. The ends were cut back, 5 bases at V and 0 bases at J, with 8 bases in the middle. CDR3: CASSRTPSGANVLTF. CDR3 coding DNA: TGTGCCAGCAGCCGGACACCCTCTGGGGCCAACGTCCTGACTTTC.

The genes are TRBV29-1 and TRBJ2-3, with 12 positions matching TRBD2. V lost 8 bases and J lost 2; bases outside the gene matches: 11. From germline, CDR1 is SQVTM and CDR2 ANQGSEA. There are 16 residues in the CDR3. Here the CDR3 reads CSPRSLAGGPTDTQYF. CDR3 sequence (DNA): TGCAGCCCCCGGTCCCTAGCGGGGGGGCCCACAGATACGCAGTATTTT.

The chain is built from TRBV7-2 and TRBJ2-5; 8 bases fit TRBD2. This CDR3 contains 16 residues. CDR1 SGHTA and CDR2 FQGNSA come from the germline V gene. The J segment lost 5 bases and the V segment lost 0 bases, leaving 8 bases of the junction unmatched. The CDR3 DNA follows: TGTGCCAGCAGCTTAGCGCGTAGCGGGGTGGGGGAGACCCAGTACTTC. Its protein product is CASSLARSGVGETQYF.

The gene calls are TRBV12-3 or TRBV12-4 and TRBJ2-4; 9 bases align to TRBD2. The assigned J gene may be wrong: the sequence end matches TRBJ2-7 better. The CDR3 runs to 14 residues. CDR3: CASSLREGNYEQYF. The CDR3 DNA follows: TGTGCCAGCAGTTTGCGGGAGGGGAATTACGAGCAGTACTTC.

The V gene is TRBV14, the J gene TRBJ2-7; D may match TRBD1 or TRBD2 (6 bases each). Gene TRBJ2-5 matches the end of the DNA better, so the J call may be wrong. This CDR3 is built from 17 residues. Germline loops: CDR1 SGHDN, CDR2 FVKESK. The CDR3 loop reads CASSLMAGDFRGETQYF. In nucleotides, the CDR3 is TGTGCCAGCAGCCTCATGGCAGGGGACTTCCGAGGCGAGACCCAGTACTTC.

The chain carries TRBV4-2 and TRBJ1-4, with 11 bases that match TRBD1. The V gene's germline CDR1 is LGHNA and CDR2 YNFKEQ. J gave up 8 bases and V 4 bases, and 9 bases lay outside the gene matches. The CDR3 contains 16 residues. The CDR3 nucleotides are TGTGCCAGCAGCCCCCTAGGACAGGGGGCTCGGGAAAAACTGTTTTTT. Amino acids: CASSPLGQGAREKLFF.

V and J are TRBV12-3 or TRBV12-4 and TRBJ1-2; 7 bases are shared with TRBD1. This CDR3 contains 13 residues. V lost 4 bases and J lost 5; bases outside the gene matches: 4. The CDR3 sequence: CASSYGQEYGYTF. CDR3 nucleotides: TGTGCCAGCAGTTACGGACAGGAGTATGGCTACACCTTC.

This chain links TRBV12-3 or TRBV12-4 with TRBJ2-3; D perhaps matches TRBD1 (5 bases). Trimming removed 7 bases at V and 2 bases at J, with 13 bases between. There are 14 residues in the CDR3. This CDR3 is CASTTGYSTDTQYF. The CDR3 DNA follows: TGTGCCAGCACCACAGGTTACTCCACAGATACGCAGTATTTT.

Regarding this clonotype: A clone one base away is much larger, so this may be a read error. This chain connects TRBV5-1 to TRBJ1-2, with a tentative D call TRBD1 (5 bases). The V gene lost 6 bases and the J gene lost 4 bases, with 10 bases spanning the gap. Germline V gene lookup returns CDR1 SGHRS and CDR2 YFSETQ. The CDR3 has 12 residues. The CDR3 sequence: CASNVDSYGYTF. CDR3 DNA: TGCGCCAGCAACGTCGACAGCTATGGCTACACCTTC.

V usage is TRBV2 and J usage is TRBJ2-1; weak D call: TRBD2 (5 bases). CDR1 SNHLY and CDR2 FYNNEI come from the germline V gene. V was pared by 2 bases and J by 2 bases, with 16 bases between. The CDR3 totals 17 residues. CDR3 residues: CASSERGFAAPYNEQFF. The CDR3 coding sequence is TGTGCCAGCAGTGAAAGAGGGTTTGCGGCCCCCTACAATGAGCAGTTCTTC. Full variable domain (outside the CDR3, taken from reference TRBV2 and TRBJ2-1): EPEVTQTPSHQVTQMGQEVILRCVPISNHLYFYWYRQILGQKVEFLVSFYNNEISEKSEIFDDQFSVERPDGSNFTLKIRSTKLEDSAMYFCASSERGFAAPYNEQFFGPGTRLTVL.

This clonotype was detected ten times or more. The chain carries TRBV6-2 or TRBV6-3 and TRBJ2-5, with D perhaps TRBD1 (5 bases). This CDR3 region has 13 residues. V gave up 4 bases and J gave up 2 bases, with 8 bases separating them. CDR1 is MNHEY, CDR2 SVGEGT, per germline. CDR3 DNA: TGTGCCAGCAGTTTGACAGCGCAAGAGACCCAGTACTTC. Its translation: CASSLTAQETQYF.

CDR3: CSVSAWGTKNIQYF. Here the CDR3 DNA reads TGCAGCGTCTCGGCGTGGGGAACCAAAAACATTCAGTACTTC. The chain has TRBV29-1 and TRBJ2-4; D call uncertain. The CDR3 extends over 14 amino acids. Germline lookup yields CDR1 SQVTM and CDR2 ANQGSEA. Trimming removed 6 bases at V and 2 bases at J, with 14 bases between.

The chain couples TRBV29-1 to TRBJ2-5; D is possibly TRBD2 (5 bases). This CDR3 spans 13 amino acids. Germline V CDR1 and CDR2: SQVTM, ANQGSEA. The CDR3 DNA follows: TGCAGTGCTGGCGGAGCGGACCAAGAGACCCAGTACTTC. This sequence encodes CSAGGADQETQYF. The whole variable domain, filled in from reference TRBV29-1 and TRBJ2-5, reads SAVISQKPSRDICQRGTSLTIQCQVDSQVTMMFWYRQQPGQSLTLIATANQGSEATYESGFVIDKFPISRPNLTFSTLTVSNMSPEDSSIYLCSAGGADQETQYFGPGTRLLVL.

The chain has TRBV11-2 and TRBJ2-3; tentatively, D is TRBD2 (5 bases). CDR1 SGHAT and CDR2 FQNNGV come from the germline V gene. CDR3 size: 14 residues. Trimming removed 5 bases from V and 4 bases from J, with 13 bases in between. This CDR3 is CASSDLAPPDTQYF. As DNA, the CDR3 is TGTGCCAGCAGCGATCTAGCCCCCCCAGATACGCAGTATTTT.

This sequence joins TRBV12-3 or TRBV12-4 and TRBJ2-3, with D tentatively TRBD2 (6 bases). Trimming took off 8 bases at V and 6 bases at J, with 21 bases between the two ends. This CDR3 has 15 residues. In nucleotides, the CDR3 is TGTGCCAGCGGTGCCCTTGGGGAGGACGCTGATACGCAGTATTTT. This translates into CASGALGEDADTQYF.

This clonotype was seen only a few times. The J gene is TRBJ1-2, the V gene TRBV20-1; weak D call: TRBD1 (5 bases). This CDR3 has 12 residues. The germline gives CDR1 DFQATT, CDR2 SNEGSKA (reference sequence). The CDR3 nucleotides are TGCACCGCTCCGACGGGGCTCTATGGCTACACCTTC. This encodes CTAPTGLYGYTF.

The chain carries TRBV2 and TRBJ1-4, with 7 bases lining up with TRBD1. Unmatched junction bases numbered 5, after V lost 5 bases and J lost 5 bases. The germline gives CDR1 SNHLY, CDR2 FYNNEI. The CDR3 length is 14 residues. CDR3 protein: CASSWGQLNEKLFF. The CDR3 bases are TGTGCCAGCAGTTGGGGACAGCTAAATGAAAAACTGTTTTTT.

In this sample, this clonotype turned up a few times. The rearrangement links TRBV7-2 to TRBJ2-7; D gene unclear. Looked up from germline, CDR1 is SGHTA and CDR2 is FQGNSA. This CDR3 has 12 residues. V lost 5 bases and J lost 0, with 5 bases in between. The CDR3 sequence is CASSLYSYEQYF. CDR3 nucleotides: TGTGCCAGCAGCCTCTACTCCTACGAGCAGTACTTC. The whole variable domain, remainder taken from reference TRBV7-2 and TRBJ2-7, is GAGVSQSPSNKVTEKGKDVELRCDPISGHTALYWYRQSLGQGLEFLIYFQGNSAPDKSGLPSDRFSAERTGGSVSTLTIQRTQQEDSAVYLCASSLYSYEQYFGPGTRLTVT.

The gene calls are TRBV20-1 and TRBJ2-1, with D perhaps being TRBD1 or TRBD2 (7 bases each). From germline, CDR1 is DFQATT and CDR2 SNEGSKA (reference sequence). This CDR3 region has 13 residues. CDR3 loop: CMIDREGPNEQFF. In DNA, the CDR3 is TGCATGATTGACAGGGAGGGTCCCAATGAGCAGTTCTTC.

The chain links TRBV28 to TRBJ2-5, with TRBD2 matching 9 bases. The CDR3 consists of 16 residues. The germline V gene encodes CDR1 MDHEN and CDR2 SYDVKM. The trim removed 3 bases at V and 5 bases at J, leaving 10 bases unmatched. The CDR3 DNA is TGTGCCAGCAGTTTTCAGGCTGCGGGGGGGCTCGAGACCCAGTACTTC. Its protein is CASSFQAAGGLETQYF.

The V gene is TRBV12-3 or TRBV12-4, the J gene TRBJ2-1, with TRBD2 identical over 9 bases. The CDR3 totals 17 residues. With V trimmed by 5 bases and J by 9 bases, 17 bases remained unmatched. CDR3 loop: CASSATGGAGGKGEQFF. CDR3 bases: TGTGCCAGCAGTGCAACCGGCGGAGCGGGGGGAAAAGGTGAGCAGTTCTTC.